This T cell receptor beta chain was profiled in a study of vaccination and CD4 T cells after COVID-19. J lost 3 bases, V lost 6 bases, and 6 bases had no gene match. Looked up from germline, CDR1 is SNHLY and CDR2 is FYNNEI. The CDR3 consists of 15 residues. Cultured CD4+ T cell DNA underwent sequencing with the Oncomine TCR Beta short-read assay. TCRdb independently ran MiXCR on the PCR reads; one entry per CDR3 protein. The sample lists about 17,000 distinct CDR3 sequences; approximately 52% were seen once. Study-level points and caveats: Researchers report that a median approximately 85% of reactive clones in convalescent patients surfaced only post-vaccination.

Treatment specified: approximately 10-day PBMC culture with coronavirus spike peptide pools or control peptides (ViraFEST assay). Replacement of half the medium with fresh IL-2 medium took place on days 3 and 7. As concerns this clonotype: The antigen remains undetermined.

The chain combines TRBV2 with TRBJ2-2; 8 bases align to TRBD1. The sample consisted of CD4+ T cells from blood, cultured in vitro. This receptor was obtained from a human donor who had recovered from COVID-19. The CDR3: CASSFDRGDTGELFF. In DNA, the CDR3 is TGTGCCAGCAGCTTTGACAGGGGCGACACCGGGGAGCTGTTTTTT. Full variable domain (outside the CDR3, taken from reference TRBV2 and TRBJ2-2): EPEVTQTPSHQVTQMGQEVILRCVPISNHLYFYWYRQILGQKVEFLVSFYNNEISEKSEIFDDQFSVERPDGSNFTLKIRSTKLEDSAMYFCASSFDRGDTGELFFGEGSRLTVL.